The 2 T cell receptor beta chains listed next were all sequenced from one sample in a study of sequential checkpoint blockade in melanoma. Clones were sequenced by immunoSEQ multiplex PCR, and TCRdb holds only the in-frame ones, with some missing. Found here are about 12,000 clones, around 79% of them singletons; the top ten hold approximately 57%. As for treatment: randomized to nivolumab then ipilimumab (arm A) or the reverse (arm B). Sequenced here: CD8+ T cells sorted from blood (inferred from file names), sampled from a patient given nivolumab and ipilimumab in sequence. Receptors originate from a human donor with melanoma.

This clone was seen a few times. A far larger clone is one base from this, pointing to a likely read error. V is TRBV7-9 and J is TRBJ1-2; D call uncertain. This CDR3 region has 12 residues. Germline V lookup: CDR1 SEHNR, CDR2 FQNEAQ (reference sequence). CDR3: CASSIAQYGYTF. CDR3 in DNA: TGTGCCAGCAGCATAGCGCAGTATGGCTACACCTTC.

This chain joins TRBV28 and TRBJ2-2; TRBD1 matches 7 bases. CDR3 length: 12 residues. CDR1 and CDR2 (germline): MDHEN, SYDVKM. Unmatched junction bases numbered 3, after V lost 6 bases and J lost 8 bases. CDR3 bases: TGTGCCAGCAGCAAGGACAGGGGGGAGCTGTTTTTT. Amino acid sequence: CASSKDRGELFF.